This TCR beta chain is from a study of T cell changes during pregnancy in multiple sclerosis. Sequencing was performed with immunoSEQ multiplex PCR; in TCRdb, only in-frame clones are kept and a portion is missing. Altogether more than 90,000 clones are present, around 90% being singletons, with the ten largest covering 2.5% to 4%. Germline V CDR1 and CDR2: SEHNR, FQNEAQ (reference sequence). This CDR3 has 17 amino acids. V dropped 4 bases and J dropped 0 bases, with 19 bases sitting between them. This TCR derives from a female donor with multiple sclerosis, enrolled in a pregnancy study. Sequenced material: peripheral blood, taken in the second trimester of pregnancy. This chain links TRBV7-9 with TRBJ2-7, with D maybe TRBD1 (6 bases). Here the CDR3 reads CASSSMRGSVSSYEQYF. Here the CDR3 DNA reads TGTGCCAGCAGCTCGATGAGGGGGTCAGTCAGCTCCTACGAGCAGTACTTC.